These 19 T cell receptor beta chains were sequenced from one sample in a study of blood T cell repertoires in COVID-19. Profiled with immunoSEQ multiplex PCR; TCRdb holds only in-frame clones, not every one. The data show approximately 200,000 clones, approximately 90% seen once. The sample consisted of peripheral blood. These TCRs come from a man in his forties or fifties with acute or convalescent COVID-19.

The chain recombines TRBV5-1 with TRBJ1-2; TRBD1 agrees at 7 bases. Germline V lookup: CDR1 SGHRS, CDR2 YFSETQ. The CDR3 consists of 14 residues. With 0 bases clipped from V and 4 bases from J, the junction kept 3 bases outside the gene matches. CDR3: CASSLGQGGYGYTF. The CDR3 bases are TGCGCCAGCAGCTTGGGACAGGGAGGCTATGGCTACACCTTC. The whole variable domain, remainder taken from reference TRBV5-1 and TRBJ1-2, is KAGVTQTPRYLIKTRGQQVTLSCSPISGHRSVSWYQQTPGQGLQFLFEYFSETQRNKGNFPGRFSGRQFSNSRSEMNVSTLELGDSALYLCASSLGQGGYGYTFGSGTRLTVV.

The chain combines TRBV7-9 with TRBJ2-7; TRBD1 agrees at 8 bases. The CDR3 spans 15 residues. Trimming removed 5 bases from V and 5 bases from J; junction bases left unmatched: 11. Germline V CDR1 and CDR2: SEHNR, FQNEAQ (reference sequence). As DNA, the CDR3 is TGTGCCAGCAGCCAGAGACAGGGGAAGCCCCACGAGCAGTACTTC. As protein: CASSQRQGKPHEQYF. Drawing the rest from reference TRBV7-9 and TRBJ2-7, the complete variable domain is DTGVSQNPRHKITKRGQNVTFRCDPISEHNRLYWYRQTLGQGPEFLTYFQNEAQLEKSRLLSDRFSAERPKGSFSTLEIQRTEQGDSAMYLCASSQRQGKPHEQYFGPGTRLTVT.

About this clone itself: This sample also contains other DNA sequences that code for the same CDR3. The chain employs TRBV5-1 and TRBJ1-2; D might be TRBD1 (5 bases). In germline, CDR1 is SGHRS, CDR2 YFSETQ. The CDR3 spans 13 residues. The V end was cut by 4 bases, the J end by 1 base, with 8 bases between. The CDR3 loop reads CASSLDSNYGYTF. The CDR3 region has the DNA TGCGCCAGCAGCCTCGACAGTAACTATGGCTACACCTTC.

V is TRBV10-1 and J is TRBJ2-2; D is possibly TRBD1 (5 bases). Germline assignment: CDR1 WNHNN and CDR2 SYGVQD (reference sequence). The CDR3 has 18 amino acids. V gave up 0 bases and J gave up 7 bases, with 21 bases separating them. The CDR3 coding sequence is TGCGCCAGCAGTGAGTCAAGGGCAGGGAAAGTAAAGATCGGGGAGCTGTTTTTT. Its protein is CASSESRAGKVKIGELFF.

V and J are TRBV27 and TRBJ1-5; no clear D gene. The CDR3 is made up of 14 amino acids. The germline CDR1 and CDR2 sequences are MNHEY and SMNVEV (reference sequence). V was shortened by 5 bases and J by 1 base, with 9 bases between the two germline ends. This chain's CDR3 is CASSLQASNQPQHF. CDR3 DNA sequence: TGTGCCAGCAGTCTTCAGGCGAGCAATCAGCCCCAGCATTTT.

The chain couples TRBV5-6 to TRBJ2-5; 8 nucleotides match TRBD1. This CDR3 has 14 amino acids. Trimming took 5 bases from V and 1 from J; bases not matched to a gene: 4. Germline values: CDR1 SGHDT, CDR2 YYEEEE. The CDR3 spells CASSRRGLQETQYF. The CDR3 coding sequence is TGTGCCAGCAGTCGCAGGGGGCTCCAAGAGACCCAGTACTTC. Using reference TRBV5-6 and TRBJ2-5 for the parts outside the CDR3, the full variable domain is DAGVTQSPTHLIKTRGQQVTLRCSPKSGHDTVSWYQQALGQGPQFIFQYYEEEERQRGNFPDRFSGHQFPNYSSELNVNALLLGDSALYLCASSRRGLQETQYFGPGTRLLVL.

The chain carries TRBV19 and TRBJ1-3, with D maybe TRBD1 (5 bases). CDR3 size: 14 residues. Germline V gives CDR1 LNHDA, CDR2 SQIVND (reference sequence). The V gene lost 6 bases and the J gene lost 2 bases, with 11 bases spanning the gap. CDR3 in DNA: TGTGCCAGTAGCAGAACAGGTCCTGGAAACACCATATATTTT. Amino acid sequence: CASSRTGPGNTIYF.

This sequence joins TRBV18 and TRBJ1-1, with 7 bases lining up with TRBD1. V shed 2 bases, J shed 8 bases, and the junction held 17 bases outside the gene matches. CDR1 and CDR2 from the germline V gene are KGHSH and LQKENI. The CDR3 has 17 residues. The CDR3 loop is CASSPRGGGRVPAEAFF. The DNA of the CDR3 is TGTGCCAGCTCACCAAGAGGGGGCGGGCGGGTGCCGGCGGAAGCTTTCTTT.

The CDR3 DNA reads TGCGCCAGCAGCCAAGAGGGCCAGGGGGCGACTAATGAAAAACTGTTTTTT. This encodes CASSQEGQGATNEKLFF. This chain links TRBV4-1 with TRBJ1-4, with TRBD1 identical over 8 bases. This CDR3 contains 17 residues. From germline, CDR1 is MGHRA and CDR2 YSYEKL. With V trimmed by 0 bases and J by 2 bases, 5 bases remained unmatched.

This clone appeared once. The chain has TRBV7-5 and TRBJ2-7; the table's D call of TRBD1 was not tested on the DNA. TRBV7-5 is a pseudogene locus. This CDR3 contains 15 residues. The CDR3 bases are TGTGTCAGAAGCTTGGGTGACAGGGGGCTCTACGAGCAGTACTTC. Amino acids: CVRSLGDRGLYEQYF.

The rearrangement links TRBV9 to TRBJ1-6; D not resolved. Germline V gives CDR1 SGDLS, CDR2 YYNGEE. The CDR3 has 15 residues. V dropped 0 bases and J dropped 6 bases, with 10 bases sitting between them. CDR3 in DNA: TGTGCCAGCAGCGTAGAAGTCCGGGGTAATTCACCCCTCCACTTT. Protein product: CASSVEVRGNSPLHF.

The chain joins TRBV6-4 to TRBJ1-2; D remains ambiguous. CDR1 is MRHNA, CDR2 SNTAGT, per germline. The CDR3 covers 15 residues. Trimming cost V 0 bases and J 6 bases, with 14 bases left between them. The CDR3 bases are TGTGCCAGCAGTGACTCCCCGACTAGTAGGCATGGCTACACCTTC. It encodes CASSDSPTSRHGYTF.

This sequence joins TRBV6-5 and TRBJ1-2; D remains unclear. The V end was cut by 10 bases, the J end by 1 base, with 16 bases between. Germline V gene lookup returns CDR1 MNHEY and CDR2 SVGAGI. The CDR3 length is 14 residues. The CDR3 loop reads CATGRRRDNYGYTF. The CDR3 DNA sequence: TGTGCCACCGGACGACGGCGGGATAACTATGGCTACACCTTC.

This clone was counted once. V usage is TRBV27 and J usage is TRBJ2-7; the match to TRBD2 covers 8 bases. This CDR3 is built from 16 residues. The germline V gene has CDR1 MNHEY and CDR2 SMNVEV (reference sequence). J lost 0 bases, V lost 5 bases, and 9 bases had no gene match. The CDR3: CASSPGGGLSSYEQYF. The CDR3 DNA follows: TGTGCCAGCAGTCCCGGGGGGGGGCTAAGCTCCTACGAGCAGTACTTC.

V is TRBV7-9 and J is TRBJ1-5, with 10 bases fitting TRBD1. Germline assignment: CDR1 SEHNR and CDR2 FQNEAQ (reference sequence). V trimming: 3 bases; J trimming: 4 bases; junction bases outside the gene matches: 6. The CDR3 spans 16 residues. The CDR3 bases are TGTGCCAGCAGCTTTTCCGGGACAGGGGTAAATCAGCCCCAGCATTTT. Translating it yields CASSFSGTGVNQPQHF.

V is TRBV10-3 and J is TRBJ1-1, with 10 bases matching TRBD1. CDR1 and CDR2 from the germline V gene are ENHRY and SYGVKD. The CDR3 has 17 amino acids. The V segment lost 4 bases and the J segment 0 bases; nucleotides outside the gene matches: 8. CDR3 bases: TGTGCCATCAGTGCGATGGACAGGGGGATACTGAACACTGAAGCTTTCTTT. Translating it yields CAISAMDRGILNTEAFF.

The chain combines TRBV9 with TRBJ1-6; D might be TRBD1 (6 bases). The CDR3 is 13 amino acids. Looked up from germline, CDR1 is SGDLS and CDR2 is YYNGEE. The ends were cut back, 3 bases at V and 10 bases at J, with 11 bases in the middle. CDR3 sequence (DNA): TGTGCCAGCAGCGCGGACAGTGGGTCACCCCTCCACTTT. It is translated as CASSADSGSPLHF.

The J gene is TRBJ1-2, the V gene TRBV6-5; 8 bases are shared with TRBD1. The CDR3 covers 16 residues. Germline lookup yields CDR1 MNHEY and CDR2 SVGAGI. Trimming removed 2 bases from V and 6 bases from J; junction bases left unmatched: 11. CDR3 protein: CASSYGPTGVNNGYTF. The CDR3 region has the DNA TGTGCCAGCAGTTACGGCCCGACAGGGGTCAATAATGGCTACACCTTC.

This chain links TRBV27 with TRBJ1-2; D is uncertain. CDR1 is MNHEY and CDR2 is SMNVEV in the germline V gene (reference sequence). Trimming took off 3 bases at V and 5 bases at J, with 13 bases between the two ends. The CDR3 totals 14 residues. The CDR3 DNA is TGTGCCAGCAGTTTGTCCGGGAGAGAGTATGGCTACACCTTC. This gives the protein CASSLSGREYGYTF.